The TCR beta chain under discussion was sequenced for a study of T cell changes during pregnancy in multiple sclerosis. Germline loops: CDR1 GTSNPN, CDR2 SVGIG (reference sequence). The CDR3 has 19 amino acids. The V gene lost 0 bases and the J gene lost 0 bases, with 21 bases spanning the gap. TCRdb's table, derived via immunoSEQ multiplex PCR, lists solely in-frame clones and lacks some. The data show about 85,000 clones, roughly nine tenths seen once. The V and J genes are TRBV30 and TRBJ2-1; tentatively, D is TRBD2 (6 bases). Sequencing used peripheral blood, obtained in the first trimester of pregnancy. The receptor comes from a female donor with multiple sclerosis, enrolled in a pregnancy study. CDR3 sequence: CAWSVPWRPAGSSYNEQFF. In nucleotides, the CDR3 is TGTGCCTGGAGTGTACCCTGGCGCCCGGCGGGGAGCTCCTACAATGAGCAGTTCTTC.